This TCR beta chain was identified in a study of T cells after yellow fever vaccination. Whole-study context: Fractions of low cell number were prepared using SMART-Seq v4 Ultra Low Input. Study conclusions and caveats: Most clones from primary vaccination resurfaced after the booster (roughly 96% CD4, about 91% CD8). A limited proportion of clonotypes was detected within both the CD4 and CD8 compartments.

CDR1 is SGHTA, CDR2 FQGTGA, per germline. This CDR3 region has 15 residues. V shed 3 bases, J shed 4 bases, and the junction held 7 bases outside the gene matches. Note on this clonotype: As yet, its antigen is unknown.

In making TCR cDNA, 5'RACE template switching added a universal primer site and UMIs to it. TCRdb re-called the 5' RACE reads with MiXCR, one entry per CDR3 protein. The repertoire has 350,000 to 550,000 distinct CDR3 sequences, about 17% of them found once; the top ten carry over 15%. The receptor was isolated from a young man who received the YFV17D yellow fever vaccine. The source material was PBMCs, sampled before the yellow fever booster vaccination. This chain joins TRBV7-3 and TRBJ2-5, with 8 bases lining up with TRBD2. The CDR3: CASSLTGGRVETQYF. CDR3 in DNA: TGTGCCAGCAGCTTGACGGGGGGGAGGGTAGAGACCCAGTACTTC.